The clone carrying this T cell receptor beta chain was detected a few times. The germline V gene encodes CDR1 SGHRS and CDR2 YFSETQ. With 0 bases clipped from V and 6 bases from J, the junction kept 10 bases outside the gene matches. There are 16 residues in the CDR3. The record originates from a study of Graves' ophthalmopathy and Graves' hyperthyroidism. RNA transcripts provided the template for amplifying TCR beta CDR3 regions. First-round RT-PCR used HTBI primers; second-round multiplex PCR followed. Each CDR3 protein gets one entry after TCRdb re-called the multiplex PCR reads with MiXCR. The sample has over a million distinct CDR3 sequences, 35% to 40% seen once; the top ten hold roughly 11%.

This sequence originates from an adult man with Graves' hyperthyroidism. Sequencing was carried out using peripheral blood or thyroid tissue (not recorded which). The rearrangement joins TRBV5-1 to TRBJ1-1, with 8 bases lining up with TRBD1. In DNA, the CDR3 is TGCGCCAGCAGCTTGGGACAGGGGCTTCGCAACGCTGAAGCTTTCTTT. Residues: CASSLGQGLRNAEAFF.